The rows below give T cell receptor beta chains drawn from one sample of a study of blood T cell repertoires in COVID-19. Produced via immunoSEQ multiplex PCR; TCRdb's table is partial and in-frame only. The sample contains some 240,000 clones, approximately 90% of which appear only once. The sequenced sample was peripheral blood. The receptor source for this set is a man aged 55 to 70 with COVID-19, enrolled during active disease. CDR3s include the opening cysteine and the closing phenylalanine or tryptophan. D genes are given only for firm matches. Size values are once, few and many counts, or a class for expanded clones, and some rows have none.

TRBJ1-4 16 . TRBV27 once TGTGCCAGCAGTTTATATGTGGGGGCTGTGGATGAAAAACTGTTTTTT CASSLYVGAVDEKLFF
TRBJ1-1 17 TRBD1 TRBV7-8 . TGTGCCAGCAGCCCCCGGACAGGGGGCACCATGAACACTGAAGCTTTCTTT CASSPRTGGTMNTEAFF
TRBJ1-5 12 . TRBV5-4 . TGTGCCAGCAGCTGGGACCGGGGGACCATGCATTTT CASSWDRGTMHF
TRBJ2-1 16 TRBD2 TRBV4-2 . TGTGCCAGCAGCCGGGCCCTGGGGGGGGGTTACAATGAGCAGTTCTTC CASSRALGGGYNEQFF
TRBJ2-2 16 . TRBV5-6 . TGTGCCAGCAAGATGATGCGGCAAGGGAACACCGGGGAGCTGTTTTTT CASKMMRQGNTGELFF
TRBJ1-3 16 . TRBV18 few TGTGCCAGCTCACATTACAGGCCGTTAGCTGGAAACACCATATATTTT CASSHYRPLAGNTIYF
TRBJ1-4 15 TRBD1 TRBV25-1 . TGTGCCAGCAGTGACAGGGGGACCCTTAATGAAAAACTGTTTTTT CASSDRGTLNEKLFF
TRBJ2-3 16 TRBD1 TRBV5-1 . TGCGCCAGCAGCCTCACTCCGGGACAGGGAACAGATACGCAGTATTTT CASSLTPGQGTDTQYF
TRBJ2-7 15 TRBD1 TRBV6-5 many TGTGCCAGCAGAGGACAGGGGGGAGGAACCTACGAGCAGTACTTC CASRGQGGGTYEQYF
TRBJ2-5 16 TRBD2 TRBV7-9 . TGTGCCAGCAGCTTAGCGGTCGACGGGGGGGCGGAGACCCAGTACTTC CASSLAVDGGAETQYF
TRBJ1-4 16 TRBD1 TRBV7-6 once TGTGCCAGCAGCCCGACCGGACAGGGGGCATCTGAAAAACTGTTTTTT CASSPTGQGASEKLFF
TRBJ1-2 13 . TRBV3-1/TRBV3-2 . TGTGCCAGCAGCCAAACCCGGGGGGTTGGCTACACCTTC CASSQTRGVGYTF
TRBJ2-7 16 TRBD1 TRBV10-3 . TGTGCCATCAGTGGACGACAGGGGGGGGGCTCCTACGAGCAGTACTTC CAISGRQGGGSYEQYF
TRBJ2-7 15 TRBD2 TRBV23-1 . TGCGCCAGCAGTCAAGGGACTAGCCATTCCTACGAGCAGTACTTC CASSQGTSHSYEQYF
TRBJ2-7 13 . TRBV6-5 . TGTGCCAGCAGTTACCAGGTCTCCTACGAGCAGTACTTC CASSYQVSYEQYF
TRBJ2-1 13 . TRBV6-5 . TGTGCCAGCAGTTCCTCCGGTCGGAATGAGCAGTTCTTC CASSSSGRNEQFF
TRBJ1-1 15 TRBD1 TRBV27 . TGTGCCAGCCGATTGGGGCAGGGGGCGCGCACTGAAGCTTTCTTT CASRLGQGARTEAFF
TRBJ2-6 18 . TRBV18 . TGTGCCAGCTCACCAGGCACAGGGCTAAGCTCTGGGGCCAACGTCCTGACTTTC CASSPGTGLSSGANVLTF
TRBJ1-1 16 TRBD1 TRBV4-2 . TGTGCCAGCAGCCAAGAGGGGGGACAGTTGAACACTGAAGCTTTCTTT CASSQEGGQLNTEAFF
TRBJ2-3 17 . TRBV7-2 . TGTGCCAGCAGCTTAGAGTCACGGCTAGCTGGGACAGATACGCAGTATTTT CASSLESRLAGTDTQYF
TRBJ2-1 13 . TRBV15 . TGTGCCACCAGCAGAGTGGGGGCGAATGAGCAGTTCTTC CATSRVGANEQFF
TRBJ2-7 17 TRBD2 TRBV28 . TGTGCCAGCAGTTACGGCGTGGGACTAGCGGGGGCCTACGAGCAGTACTTC CASSYGVGLAGAYEQYF
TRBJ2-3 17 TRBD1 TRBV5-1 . TGCGCCAGCAGCTTGGCCGGGATGGGACAGGGTGCAGATACGCAGTATTTT CASSLAGMGQGADTQYF
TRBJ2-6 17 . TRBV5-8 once TGTGCCAGCAGCTCGGGAAGGGTGTTCTCTGGGGCCAACGTCCTGACTTTC CASSSGRVFSGANVLTF
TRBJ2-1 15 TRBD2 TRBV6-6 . TGTGCCAGCAGTTTGACTAGCGGGGGGGCGTTTGAGCAGTTCTTC CASSLTSGGAFEQFF
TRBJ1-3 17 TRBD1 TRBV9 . TGTGCCAGCAGCGTCTCGGGGACAGGAGGCTTAGGAAACACCATATATTTT CASSVSGTGGLGNTIYF
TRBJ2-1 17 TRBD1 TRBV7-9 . TGTGCCAGCAGCCGATTCGGACAGGGGATTCCCTACAATGAGCAGTTCTTC CASSRFGQGIPYNEQFF
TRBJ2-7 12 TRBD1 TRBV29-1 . TGCAGCGGTCGGACAGGGAGGATGGAGCAGTACTTC CSGRTGRMEQYF
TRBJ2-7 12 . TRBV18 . TGTGCCAGCTCGGAGATTTCCTACGAGCAGTACTTC CASSEISYEQYF
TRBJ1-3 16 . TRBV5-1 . TGCGCCAGCAGCTTATCCGGGATAACTTCTGGAAACACCATATATTTT CASSLSGITSGNTIYF
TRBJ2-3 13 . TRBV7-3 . TGTGCCAGCAGCCTGACTCCCTCGGATACGCAGTATTTT CASSLTPSDTQYF
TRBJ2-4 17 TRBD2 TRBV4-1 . TGCGCCAGCAGCCAAGTCTCTAGCGGGGTGGCCAAAAACATTCAGTACTTC CASSQVSSGVAKNIQYF
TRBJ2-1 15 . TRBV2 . TGTGCCAGCAGTGAAAGGGGGAGACCGAACAATGAGCAGTTCTTC CASSERGRPNNEQFF
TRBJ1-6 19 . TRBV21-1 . TGTGCCAGCAGCAAGCCCAGCCGACAGGGGAGCTCCTATAATTCACCCCTCCACTTT CASSKPSRQGSSYNSPLHF
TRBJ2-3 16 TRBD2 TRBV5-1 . TGCGCCAGCAGCCCCCAGACTAGCGGGGGCACAGATACGCAGTATTTT CASSPQTSGGTDTQYF
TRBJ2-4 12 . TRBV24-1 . TGTGCCACCAGTGAGGGGGGGCAGGTTCAGTACTTC CATSEGGQVQYF
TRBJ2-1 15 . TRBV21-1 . TGTGCCAGCAGCACTACAGGGGGGTCCTACAATGAGCAGTTCTTC CASSTTGGSYNEQFF
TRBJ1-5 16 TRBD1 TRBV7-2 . TGTGCCAGCAGCTTGCAGGGGGCGTCGGGTCATCAGCCCCAGCATTTT CASSLQGASGHQPQHF
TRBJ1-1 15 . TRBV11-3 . TGTGCCAGCAGCTTAAGGGGGAGGGTAAGGACTGAAGCTTTCTTT CASSLRGRVRTEAFF
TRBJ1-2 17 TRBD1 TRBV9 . TGTGCCAGCAGCGTAGACGTCGGTGGGACAGGGCCCTATGGCTACACCTTC CASSVDVGGTGPYGYTF
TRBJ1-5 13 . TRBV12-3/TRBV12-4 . TGTGCCAGCAGTTACCAGAGCAATCAGCCCCAGCATTTT CASSYQSNQPQHF
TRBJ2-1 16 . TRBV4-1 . TGCGCCAGCAGCCGTACTACAGGGACATCGAACCAGGAGCAGTTCTTC CASSRTTGTSNQEQFF
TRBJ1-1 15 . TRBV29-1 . TGCAGCGTTGACCCCGGACAGCTAAAGAACACTGAAGCTTTCTTT CSVDPGQLKNTEAFF
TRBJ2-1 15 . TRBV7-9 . TGTGCCAGCAGCCCTCATATCGCCGGGAACAATGAGCAGTTCTTC CASSPHIAGNNEQFF
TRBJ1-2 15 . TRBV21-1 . TGTGCCAGCAGGCAAAAGCGGGCAGGGGGCAATGGCTACACCTTC CASRQKRAGGNGYTF
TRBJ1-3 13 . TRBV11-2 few TGTGCCAGCAGCTTAGCCTTCGGAAACACCATATATTTT CASSLAFGNTIYF
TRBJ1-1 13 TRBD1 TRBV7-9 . TGTGCCAGCAGCGTAGACAGGGTAGCTGAAGCTTTCTTT CASSVDRVAEAFF
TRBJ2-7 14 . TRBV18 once TGTGCCAGCTCACTCACAGGGAGTCGTCGCGAGCAGTACTTC CASSLTGSRREQYF
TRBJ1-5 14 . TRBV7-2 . TGTGCCAGCAGCTTAGATCCAGGGAATCAGCCCCAGCATTTT CASSLDPGNQPQHF
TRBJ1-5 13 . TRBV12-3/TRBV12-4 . TGTGCCAGCAGTTTACGTCAGGTTGGGCCCCAGCATTTT CASSLRQVGPQHF
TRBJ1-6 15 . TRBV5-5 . TGTGCCAGCAGCTTGCAGGGGTCGGCCAATTCACCCCTCCACTTT CASSLQGSANSPLHF
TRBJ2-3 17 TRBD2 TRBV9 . TGTGCCAGCAGCGTGGGGACTAGCGGGAGGGCGGCAGATACGCAGTATTTT CASSVGTSGRAADTQYF
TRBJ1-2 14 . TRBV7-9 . TGTGCCAGCAGCTTATCCTCAGGTTCCTATGGCTACACCTTC CASSLSSGSYGYTF
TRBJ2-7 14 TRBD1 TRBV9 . TGTGCCAGCAGCGCGGGACAGGGGACCTACGAGCAGTACTTC CASSAGQGTYEQYF
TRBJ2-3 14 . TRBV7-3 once TGTGCCAGCAGCTCGACAGGTCTGACAGATACGCAGTATTTT CASSSTGLTDTQYF
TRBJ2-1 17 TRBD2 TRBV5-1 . TGCGCCAGCAACAAAGGGACTAGCGGGAAAACCTACAATGAGCAGTTCTTC CASNKGTSGKTYNEQFF
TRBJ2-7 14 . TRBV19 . TGTGCCAGCGCTGACGGGGTAGTCTCCTACGAGCAGTACTTC CASADGVVSYEQYF
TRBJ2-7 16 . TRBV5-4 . TGTGCCAGCAGGCGATTCTACTCTACGGGGAACTACGAGCAGTACTTC CASRRFYSTGNYEQYF
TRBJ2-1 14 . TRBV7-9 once TGTGCCAGCAGCTTAGAAGGGACTGGAAATGAGCAGTTCTTC CASSLEGTGNEQFF
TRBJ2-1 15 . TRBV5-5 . TGTGCCAGCAGCTTATACAGGGTATCCTACAATGAGCAGTTCTTC CASSLYRVSYNEQFF